The 22 T cell receptor beta chains listed next were all sequenced from one sample in a study of PD-1 blockade in classical Hodgkin lymphoma. This sample's time point: cycle 4 day 1 (C4D1), after more than 5 weeks of nivolumab. Brentuximab vedotin exposure varied, and every patient relapsed after autologous stem cell transplantation. The method was immunoSEQ multiplex PCR; TCRdb's version includes in-frame clones alone and lacks a portion of them. This sample has about 92,000 clones; about 83% occur once, and the top ten carry about 15%. The source material was peripheral blood mononuclear cells (PBMCs), sampled before the fourth cycle of nivolumab. Source of these receptors: a human donor with classical Hodgkin lymphoma.

The chain joins TRBV29-1 to TRBJ1-1, with D tentatively TRBD1 (5 bases). Germline CDR1 reads SQVTM; CDR2 reads ANQGSEA. CDR3 length equals 14 residues. With 6 bases removed from V and 3 bases from J, the gap between germline ends came to 17 bases. The CDR3 bases are TGCAGCGTCAAAGCACAGGTTTTAGACACTGAAGCTTTCTTT. This encodes CSVKAQVLDTEAFF.

The chain uses TRBV7-3 and TRBJ2-3; TRBD2 might be the D (6 bases). Trimming pared 2 bases from V and 0 bases from J, leaving 12 bases between. Germline assignment: CDR1 SGHTA and CDR2 FQGTGA. The CDR3 runs 16 residues. The CDR3 reads CASSLLGGTSTDTQYF. The DNA of the CDR3 is TGTGCCAGCAGCTTACTTGGCGGGACTAGCACAGATACGCAGTATTTT. The full variable domain, rest sourced from reference TRBV7-3 and TRBJ2-3, is GAGVSQTPSNKVTEKGKYVELRCDPISGHTALYWYRQSLGQGPEFLIYFQGTGAADDSGLPNDRFFAVRPEGSVSTLKIQRTERGDSAVYLCASSLLGGTSTDTQYFGPGTRLTVL.

The chain uses TRBV28 and TRBJ2-7; 8 bases match TRBD2. V was clipped by 7 bases and J by 3 bases; unmatched bases: 8. Germline-derived CDR1 and CDR2 are MDHEN and SYDVKM. The CDR3 runs 14 residues. The CDR3 DNA reads as TGTGCCAGCACCCGGGGGGGAGGGAACTACGAGCAGTACTTC. Protein: CASTRGGGNYEQYF. The variable domain in full, with the rest retrieved from reference TRBV28 and TRBJ2-7, is DVKVTQSSRYLVKRTGEKVFLECVQDMDHENMFWYRQDPGLGLRLIYFSYDVKMKEKGDIPEGYSVSREKKERFSLILESASTNQTSMYLCASTRGGGNYEQYFGPGTRLTVT.

This clone is a singleton in its sample. The chain joins TRBV5-1 to TRBJ2-7; 9 nucleotides match TRBD2. The V gene end was trimmed by 5 bases and the J gene end by 4 bases; junction bases not matched to a gene: 1. CDR1 SGHRS and CDR2 YFSETQ come from the germline V gene. The length of the CDR3 is 12 residues. The CDR3 sequence is CASSSGSYEQYF. The CDR3 nucleotides are TGCGCCAGCAGTAGCGGGAGTTACGAGCAGTACTTC.

This rearrangement joins TRBV27 to TRBJ2-7; 12 bases line up with TRBD2. V shed 1 base and J 3 bases; nucleotides not matched to a gene: 19. This CDR3 has 21 amino acids. Germline loops: CDR1 MNHEY, CDR2 SMNVEV (reference sequence). CDR3 in DNA: TGTGCCAGCAGTTTATATCCTAGCGGGAGGGCTCGGCCACCCATCGGCTACGAGCAGTACTTC. Amino acid sequence: CASSLYPSGRARPPIGYEQYF.

This clone was detected once. The V gene is TRBV4-1, the J gene TRBJ2-1; TRBD2 matches 7 bases. The CDR3 has 15 residues. The trim removed 0 bases at V and 15 bases at J, leaving 14 bases unmatched. Germline V gene sequence: CDR1 MGHRA, CDR2 YSYEKL. The CDR3: CASSQDRVGGPFRFF. The CDR3 DNA reads TGCGCCAGCAGCCAAGATCGAGTGGGAGGGCCTTTTCGGTTCTTC.

The chain employs TRBV19 and TRBJ1-4; perhaps TRBD1 as D (6 bases). The ends were cut back, 3 bases at V and 8 bases at J, with 13 bases in the middle. CDR1 is LNHDA and CDR2 is SQIVND in the germline V gene (reference sequence). The CDR3 has 14 amino acids. The DNA of the CDR3 is TGTGCCAGTAGTATTGCAGGGGTAAGGGAAAAACTGTTTTTT. Amino acids: CASSIAGVREKLFF.

The chain joins TRBV30 to TRBJ2-3; TRBD2 might be the D (6 bases). Trimming cost V 0 bases and J 4 bases, with 14 bases left between them. Germline CDR1 is GTSNPN and CDR2 is SVGIG (reference sequence). This CDR3 has 15 amino acids. This chain's CDR3 is CAWSVLSGPSDTQYF. The CDR3, as DNA: TGTGCCTGGAGTGTACTCAGCGGGCCGTCAGATACGCAGTATTTT.

This clone was seen just once. This chain links TRBV6-1 with TRBJ2-2; D ambiguous. Germline assignment: CDR1 MNHNS and CDR2 SASEGT. The CDR3 totals 12 residues. Trimming took 7 bases from V and 2 from J, leaving 5 bases between them. The CDR3 is CASMINTGELFF. For the CDR3, the DNA is TGTGCCAGCATGATTAACACCGGGGAGCTGTTTTTT.

This clone was seen a handful of times. The CDR3 protein is CASATDQANVLTF. The CDR3 coding sequence is TGTGCCAGTGCGACAGACCAGGCCAACGTCCTGACTTTC. The genes are TRBV9 and TRBJ2-6; possibly TRBD1 for D (5 bases). Looked up from germline, CDR1 is SGDLS and CDR2 is YYNGEE. V shed 8 bases and J shed 6 bases, with 12 bases lying between them. This CDR3 contains 13 residues. The full variable domain, in which reference TRBV9 and TRBJ2-6 provide the parts outside the CDR3, is DSGVTQTPKHLITATGQRVTLRCSPRSGDLSVYWYQQSLDQGLQFLIQYYNGEERAKGNILERFSAQQFPDLHSELNLSSLELGDSALYFCASATDQANVLTFGAGSRLTVL.

A few counts support this clone. V is TRBV5-6 and J is TRBJ1-5; D perhaps matches TRBD1 (6 bases). This CDR3 region has 15 residues. CDR1 is SGHDT, CDR2 YYEEEE, per germline. V dropped 4 bases and J dropped 7 bases, with 18 bases sitting between them. In DNA, the CDR3 is TGTGCCAGCAGCAGAGAGGGGGTAGGTGGCCAGCCCCAGCATTTT. Its translation: CASSREGVGGQPQHF.

This clone was counted a few times. The chain carries TRBV10-3 and TRBJ1-4; D not resolved. Germline lookup yields CDR1 ENHRY and CDR2 SYGVKD. The CDR3 has 15 amino acids. Trimming took off 6 bases at V and 6 bases at J, with 17 bases between the two ends. CDR3 in DNA: TGTGCCATCAGCCCAGGTCCTCCGGGAGATGAAAAACTGTTTTTT. It codes for CAISPGPPGDEKLFF.

The genes are TRBV6-6 and TRBJ1-2; 7 bases match TRBD1. Looked up from germline, CDR1 is MNHNY and CDR2 is SVGAGI (reference sequence). Trimming removed 6 bases from V and 7 bases from J; junction bases left unmatched: 8. The CDR3 runs 13 residues. The CDR3 region is CASRTGTLGGYTF. The DNA of the CDR3 is TGTGCCAGCAGGACAGGGACGCTGGGTGGCTACACCTTC.

The rearrangement links TRBV19 to TRBJ2-1; TRBD2 aligns across 13 bases. V shed 3 bases, J shed 7 bases, and the junction held 3 bases outside the gene matches. The CDR3 runs to 15 residues. Germline V gene lookup returns CDR1 LNHDA and CDR2 SQIVND (reference sequence). This CDR3 is CASSMGTSGVNEQFF. CDR3 DNA: TGTGCCAGTAGTATGGGGACTAGCGGGGTGAATGAGCAGTTCTTC. Together with reference TRBV19 and TRBJ2-1, the CDR3 gives the full variable domain: DGGITQSPKYLFRKEGQNVTLSCEQNLNHDAMYWYRQDPGQGLRLIYYSQIVNDFQKGDIAEGYSVSREKKESFPLTVTSAQKNPTAFYLCASSMGTSGVNEQFFGPGTRLTVL.

The chain couples TRBV9 to TRBJ2-3, with a tentative D call TRBD2 (5 bases). Germline loops: CDR1 SGDLS, CDR2 YYNGEE. This CDR3 is built from 15 residues. The V end was cut by 0 bases, the J end by 2 bases, with 10 bases between. The CDR3: CASSVATGNTDTQYF. The CDR3 DNA reads as TGTGCCAGCAGCGTAGCTACGGGGAACACAGATACGCAGTATTTT.

The sample holds one count of this clone. This sequence joins TRBV15 and TRBJ2-1; 11 bases align to TRBD2. The CDR3 has 15 residues. After removal of 3 bases from V and 6 bases from J, the junction contained 4 bases not matched to a gene. CDR1 and CDR2 from the germline V gene are LNHNV and YYDKDF (reference sequence). In nucleotides, the CDR3 is TGTGCCACCAGCAGCGGACTAGCGGGTTTCAATGAGCAGTTCTTC. Residues: CATSSGLAGFNEQFF.

This chain links TRBV9 with TRBJ1-2; 8 nucleotides match TRBD1. The ends lost 3 bases at V and 6 bases at J; junction bases unmatched: 1. Germline V gene data show CDR1 as SGDLS and CDR2 as YYNGEE. There are 12 residues in the CDR3. The CDR3 DNA sequence: TGTGCCAGCAGCGGGACAGGGAATGGCTACACCTTC. Protein product: CASSGTGNGYTF. Using reference TRBV9 and TRBJ1-2 for the parts outside the CDR3, the full variable domain is DSGVTQTPKHLITATGQRVTLRCSPRSGDLSVYWYQQSLDQGLQFLIQYYNGEERAKGNILERFSAQQFPDLHSELNLSSLELGDSALYFCASSGTGNGYTFGSGTRLTVV.

The chain uses TRBV18 and TRBJ1-4, with 10 nucleotides matching TRBD1. V was pared by 2 bases and J by 7 bases, with 4 bases of the junction left unmatched. The CDR3 has 15 amino acids. Germline CDR1 KGHSH, CDR2 LQKENI. The CDR3 DNA reads as TGTGCCAGCTCACCAGACAGGGGGCGGTTTGAAAAACTGTTTTTT. Translating gives CASSPDRGRFEKLFF.

This clone turned up a few times. V gene TRBV5-1 combines with J gene TRBJ1-1, with TRBD1 matching over 10 bases. The CDR3 is 17 residues long. The V gene's germline CDR1 is SGHRS and CDR2 YFSETQ. V trimming: 5 bases; J trimming: 0 bases; junction bases outside the gene matches: 10. As DNA, the CDR3 is TGCGCCAGCAGGCCCGGGACAGGGGTCTTTATGAACACTGAAGCTTTCTTT. Amino acids: CASRPGTGVFMNTEAFF.

The gene calls are TRBV13 and TRBJ2-7; no firm D call. CDR3 length: 13 amino acids. Germline V gene lookup returns CDR1 PRHDT and CDR2 FYEKMQ (reference sequence). Trimming cost V 6 bases and J 2 bases, with 11 bases left between them. The CDR3 protein is CASSSGSAYEQYF. The CDR3 DNA sequence: TGTGCCAGCAGTTCCGGCTCGGCCTACGAGCAGTACTTC.

The chain is built from TRBV12-5 and TRBJ1-1; D gene uncertain. V was trimmed by 1 base and J by 1 base, leaving 10 bases between them. Germline values: CDR1 LGHNT, CDR2 FRNRAP. The CDR3 spans 15 residues. DNA for the CDR3: TGTGCTAGTGGTTTGGGACGGCACCAGAACACTGAAGCTTTCTTT. Its protein product is CASGLGRHQNTEAFF. The variable domain in full, with the rest retrieved from reference TRBV12-5 and TRBJ1-1, is DARVTQTPRHKVTEMGQEVTMRCQPILGHNTVFWYRQTMMQGLELLAYFRNRAPLDDSGMPKDRFSAEMPDATLATLKIQPSEPRDSAVYFCASGLGRHQNTEAFFGQGTRLTVV.

The chain carries TRBV5-1 and TRBJ2-5, with 8 bases fitting TRBD2. Germline lookup yields CDR1 SGHRS and CDR2 YFSETQ. Trimming removed 2 bases from V and 1 base from J; junction bases left unmatched: 4. This CDR3 region has 15 residues. The CDR3 sequence: CASSFALAVQETQYF. CDR3 DNA sequence: TGCGCCAGCAGCTTCGCACTAGCGGTCCAAGAGACCCAGTACTTC.